This T cell receptor (beta chain) was sequenced in a study of neurological immune-mediated disorders (dated by TCRdb to about 2019). Background for the entire study: Peripheral blood TCR-beta repertoires from patients with HTLV-I-associated myelopathy (HAM/TSP), patients with multiple sclerosis, and healthy controls were compared in the study using UMI-based sequencing. The approximately 110 TCR-beta libraries covered PBMC samples along with longitudinal samples, technical triplicates, and paired sorted CD4+ and CD8+ T-cell subsets. Of the approximately 66 subjects in the cohort, around 15 were HAM/TSP patients, some 34 were multiple sclerosis patients, and some 20 were healthy controls.

cDNA was synthesized by template-switch 5'RACE using a primer with a 10-nucleotide random unique molecular identifier that tagged each TCR transcript. Every sequencing run covered 15-18 subjects and yielded more than 160 million TCR-beta sequences. Total RNA was extracted with the RNeasy kit. The KAPA Real-time Library Amplification kit was used to amplify TCR-beta VDJ regions with primers targeting the TCR constant region and the 5'RACE anchor. Sample indexes and Illumina adaptors were added in a first PCR, after which library yield was increased in a second PCR. After Ampure bead purification, the TCR product of roughly 650 bp was size-selected on a 2% E-gel SizeSelection system. Before pooling, library quality was assessed on a Bioanalyzer, concentration was determined with Qubit, and library quantification was performed with the Kapa Library Quantification kit. Paired-end 2 x 150 bp sequencing of the libraries was performed on an Illumina HiSeq 2500. To increase sequence diversity, roughly 23-30% phiX was spiked into each library pool. The authors processed their data as follows. The UMI-based MiGEC pipeline processed quality-filtered reads and removed over 85% of raw TCR sequences during error correction. IMGT germline references were used for alignment of VDJ genes, and clonotypes were defined by a unique CDR3 amino acid sequence together with V-J genes. Clonal expansion, Shannon diversity and CDR3 relatedness were evaluated with VDJtools (CalcPairwiseDistances, ClusterSamples), while phylogenetic trees were built in CLCbio workbench. Expanded clones were defined as having at least 8 unique UMIs, based on coefficient-of-variation modelling across technical triplicates. TCRdb reanalyzed the raw reads on its own, using fastp at Q25 for trimming and MiXCR for clone calling, and kept in-frame beta chains. Each CDR3 protein appears once, grouped with its most common genes and DNA. The V and J calls come from TCRdb's annotation, not from the publication. Within this sample are 25,000 to 30,000 distinct CDR3 sequences, with 5% to 7.5% of them counted one time only. The ten largest clones capture more than 8.5% of the sample.

This clonotype was counted at least ten times. Its antigen target is currently unknown. Per-nucleotide qualities are absent, and no much larger clonotype sits a single base away. The research as a whole found: TCR clonal expansion was greatest in HAM/TSP patients and smallest in MS patients, who ranked below even healthy controls. Expanded clones from different subjects shared no identical CDR3 amino acid sequences, which suggests that TCR-beta repertoires were private in all groups.

The CDR3 covers 15 residues, taking in both the cysteine and the phenylalanine. The CDR3 DNA has 45 bases and is translated from base 1. V lost 5 bases and J lost 0 bases; the stretch between them is 8 bases long. CDR1 and CDR2 are read off the germline V gene as WSHSY and SAAADI. Blood bank volunteers in Maryland, USA served as the healthy controls. For the unsorted PBMC libraries, 2 million PBMCs were stored in RNAlater at -80 degrees C until RNA extraction and were used to generate the libraries. Peripheral blood was subjected to Ficoll-Hypaque density gradient centrifugation to isolate PBMCs, which were then cryopreserved in liquid nitrogen.

Sequencing was performed on PBMCs. The chain links TRBV10-2 with TRBJ2-6, with the identity of the D gene unclear. This clonotype was sampled from a woman aged 45-65 years in good health. The nucleotides read TGCGCCAGCAGTTTAGGCTTCTCTGGGGCCAACGTCCTGACTTTC. This sequence encodes CASSLGFSGANVLTF.